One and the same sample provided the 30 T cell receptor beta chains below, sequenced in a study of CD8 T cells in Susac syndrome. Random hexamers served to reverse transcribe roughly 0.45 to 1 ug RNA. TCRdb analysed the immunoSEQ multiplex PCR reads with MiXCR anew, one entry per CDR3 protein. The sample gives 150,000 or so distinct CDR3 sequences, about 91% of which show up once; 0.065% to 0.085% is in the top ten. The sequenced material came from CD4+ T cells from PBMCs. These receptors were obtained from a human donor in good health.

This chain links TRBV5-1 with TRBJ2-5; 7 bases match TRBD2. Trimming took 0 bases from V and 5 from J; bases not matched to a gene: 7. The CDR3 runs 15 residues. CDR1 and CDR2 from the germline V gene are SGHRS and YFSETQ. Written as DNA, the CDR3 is TGCGCCAGCAGCTTGGAGGGCGGGAGCTGGGAGACCCAGTACTTC. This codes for CASSLEGGSWETQYF.

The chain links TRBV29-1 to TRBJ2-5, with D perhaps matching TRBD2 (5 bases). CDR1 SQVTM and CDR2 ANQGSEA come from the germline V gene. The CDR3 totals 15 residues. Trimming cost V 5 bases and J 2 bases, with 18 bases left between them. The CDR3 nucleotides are TGCAGCGTTTCCGGTGACTATATTACTCAAGAGACCCAGTACTTC. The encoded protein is CSVSGDYITQETQYF.

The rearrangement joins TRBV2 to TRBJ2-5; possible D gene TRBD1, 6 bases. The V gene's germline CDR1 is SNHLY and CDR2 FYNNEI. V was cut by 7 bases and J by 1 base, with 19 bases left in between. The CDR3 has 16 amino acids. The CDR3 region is CASTRGGRDFQETQYF. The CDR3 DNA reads TGTGCCAGCACCCGAGGGGGAAGAGACTTCCAAGAGACCCAGTACTTC. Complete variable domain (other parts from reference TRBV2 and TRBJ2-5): EPEVTQTPSHQVTQMGQEVILRCVPISNHLYFYWYRQILGQKVEFLVSFYNNEISEKSEIFDDQFSVERPDGSNFTLKIRSTKLEDSAMYFCASTRGGRDFQETQYFGPGTRLLVL.

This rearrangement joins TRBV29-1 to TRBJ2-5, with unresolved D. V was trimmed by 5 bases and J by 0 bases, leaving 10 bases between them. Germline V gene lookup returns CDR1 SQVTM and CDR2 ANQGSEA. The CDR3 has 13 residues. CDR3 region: CSVTGQYQETQYF. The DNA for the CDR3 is TGCAGCGTTACCGGGCAATACCAAGAGACCCAGTACTTC. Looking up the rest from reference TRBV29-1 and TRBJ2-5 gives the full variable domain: SAVISQKPSRDICQRGTSLTIQCQVDSQVTMMFWYRQQPGQSLTLIATANQGSEATYESGFVIDKFPISRPNLTFSTLTVSNMSPEDSSIYLCSVTGQYQETQYFGPGTRLLVL.

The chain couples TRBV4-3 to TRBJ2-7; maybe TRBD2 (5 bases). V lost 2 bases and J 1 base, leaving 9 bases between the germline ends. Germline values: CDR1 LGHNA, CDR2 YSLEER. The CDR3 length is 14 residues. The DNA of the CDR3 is TGCGCCAGCAGCCAACAAGGGAGTTCCTACGAGCAGTACTTC. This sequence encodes CASSQQGSSYEQYF.

The CDR3 sequence: CASSLASSREKLFF. CDR3 coding DNA: TGTGCCAGCAGTTTGGCCAGTTCCCGTGAAAAACTGTTTTTT. The genes are TRBV12-3 or TRBV12-4 and TRBJ1-4, with D unresolved. The V and J ends lost 3 bases and 7 bases respectively, with 12 bases between them. The length of the CDR3 is 14 residues.

CDR3 bases: TGCAGTGCTTGCCCTCAGGGTGCAGATACGCAGTATTTT. Encoded protein: CSACPQGADTQYF. The chain combines TRBV20-1 with TRBJ2-3; D perhaps matches TRBD1 (5 bases). V was pared by 5 bases and J by 4 bases, with 13 bases between. The CDR3 consists of 13 residues. Germline lookup yields CDR1 DFQATT and CDR2 SNEGSKA (reference sequence).

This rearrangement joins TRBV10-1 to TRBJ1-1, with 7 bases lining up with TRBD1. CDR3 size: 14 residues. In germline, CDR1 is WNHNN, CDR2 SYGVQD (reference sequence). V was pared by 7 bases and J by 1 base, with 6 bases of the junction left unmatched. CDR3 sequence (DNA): TGCGCCAGCAACGCAGGGGGTTCGAACACTGAAGCTTTCTTT. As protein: CASNAGGSNTEAFF.

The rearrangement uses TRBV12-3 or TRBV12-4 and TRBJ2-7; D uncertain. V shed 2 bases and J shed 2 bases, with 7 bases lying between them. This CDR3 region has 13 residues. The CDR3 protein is CASSLLQTYEQYF. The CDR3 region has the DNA TGTGCCAGCAGTTTACTACAGACCTACGAGCAGTACTTC.

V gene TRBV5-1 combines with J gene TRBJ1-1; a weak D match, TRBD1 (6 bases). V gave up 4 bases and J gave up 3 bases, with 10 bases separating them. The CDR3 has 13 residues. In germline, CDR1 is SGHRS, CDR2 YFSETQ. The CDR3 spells CASSVGQHTEAFF. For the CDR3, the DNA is TGCGCCAGCAGCGTCGGACAGCACACTGAAGCTTTCTTT.

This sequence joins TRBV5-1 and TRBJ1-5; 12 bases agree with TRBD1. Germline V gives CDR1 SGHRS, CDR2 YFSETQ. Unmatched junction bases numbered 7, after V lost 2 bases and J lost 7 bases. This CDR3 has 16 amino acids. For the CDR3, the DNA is TGCGCCAGCAGCTTCGGGACAGGGGGCTCGGGACAGCCCCAGCATTTT. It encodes CASSFGTGGSGQPQHF.

CDR3 sequence: CASSFEGVSYEQYF. The CDR3 DNA follows: TGTGCCAGCAGCTTTGAGGGTGTCTCCTACGAGCAGTACTTC. This chain links TRBV7-9 with TRBJ2-7; D possibly corresponds to TRBD2 (5 bases). Trimming took off 3 bases at V and 0 bases at J, with 9 bases between the two ends. The CDR3 is made up of 14 amino acids. Germline lookup yields CDR1 SEHNR and CDR2 FQNEAQ (reference sequence). Variable domain in full (rest from reference TRBV7-9 and TRBJ2-7): DTGVSQNPRHKITKRGQNVTFRCDPISEHNRLYWYRQTLGQGPEFLTYFQNEAQLEKSRLLSDRFSAERPKGSFSTLEIQRTEQGDSAMYLCASSFEGVSYEQYFGPGTRLTVT.

CDR3 DNA: TGTGCCAGCAGTCACAAAAACCCCATGTACAATGAGCAGTTCTTC. Protein product: CASSHKNPMYNEQFF. The chain carries TRBV27 and TRBJ2-1; D is ambiguous. The V end lost 5 bases, the J end lost 4 bases, and 15 bases lay between the germline ends. Germline CDR1 MNHEY, CDR2 SMNVEV (reference sequence). The CDR3 length is 15 residues.

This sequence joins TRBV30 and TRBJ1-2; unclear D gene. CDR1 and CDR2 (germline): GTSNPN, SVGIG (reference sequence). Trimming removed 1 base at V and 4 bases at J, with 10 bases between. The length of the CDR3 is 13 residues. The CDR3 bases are TGTGCCTGGAGTGAGTCCCGTCTCTATGGCTACACCTTC. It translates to CAWSESRLYGYTF.

The CDR3 protein is CSARGKGAYEQYF. The DNA of the CDR3 is TGCAGTGCTAGAGGGAAGGGGGCCTACGAGCAGTACTTC. V gene TRBV20-1 combines with J gene TRBJ2-7; TRBD1 is a possible D gene (6 bases). This CDR3 has 13 residues. Trimming took 1 base from V and 2 from J, leaving 9 bases between them. Looked up from germline, CDR1 is DFQATT and CDR2 is SNEGSKA (reference sequence).

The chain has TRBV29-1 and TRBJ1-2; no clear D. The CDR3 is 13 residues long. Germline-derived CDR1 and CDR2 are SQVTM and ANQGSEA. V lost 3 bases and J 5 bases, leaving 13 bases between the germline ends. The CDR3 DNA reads TGCAGCGTTGAGAGTCCTATGGGGTATGGCTACACCTTC. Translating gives CSVESPMGYGYTF.

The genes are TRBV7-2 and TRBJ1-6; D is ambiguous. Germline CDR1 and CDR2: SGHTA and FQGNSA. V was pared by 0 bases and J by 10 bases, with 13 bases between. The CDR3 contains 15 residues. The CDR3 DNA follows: TGTGCCAGCAGCTTAGCGCGGCTATTAGGATCACCCCTCCACTTT. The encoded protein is CASSLARLLGSPLHF.

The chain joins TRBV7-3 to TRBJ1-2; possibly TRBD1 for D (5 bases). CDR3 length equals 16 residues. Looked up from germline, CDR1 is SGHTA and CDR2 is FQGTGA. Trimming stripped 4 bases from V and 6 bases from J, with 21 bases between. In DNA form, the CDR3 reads TGTGCCAGCAGCTGGACTGGGGGAGGGGAGAGAGATGGCTACACCTTC. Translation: CASSWTGGGERDGYTF.

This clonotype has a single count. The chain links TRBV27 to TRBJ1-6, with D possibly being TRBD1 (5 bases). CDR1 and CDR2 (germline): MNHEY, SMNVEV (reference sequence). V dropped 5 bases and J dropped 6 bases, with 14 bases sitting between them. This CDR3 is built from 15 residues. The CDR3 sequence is CASSLSGTFNSPLHF. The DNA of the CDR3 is TGTGCCAGCAGTCTCTCCGGGACTTTTAATTCACCCCTCCACTTT.

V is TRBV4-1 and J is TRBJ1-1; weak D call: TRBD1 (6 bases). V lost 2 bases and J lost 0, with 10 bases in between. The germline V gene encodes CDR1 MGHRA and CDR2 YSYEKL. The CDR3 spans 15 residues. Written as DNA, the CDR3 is TGCGCCAGCAGCCAAAGACAGGCGATGAACACTGAAGCTTTCTTT. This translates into CASSQRQAMNTEAFF.

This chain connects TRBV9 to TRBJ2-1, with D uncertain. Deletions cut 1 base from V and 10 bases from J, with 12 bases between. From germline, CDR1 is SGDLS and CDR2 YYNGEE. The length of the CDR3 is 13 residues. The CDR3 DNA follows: TGTGCCAGCAGCGTATCCAAACGACAAGAGCAGTTCTTC. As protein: CASSVSKRQEQFF.

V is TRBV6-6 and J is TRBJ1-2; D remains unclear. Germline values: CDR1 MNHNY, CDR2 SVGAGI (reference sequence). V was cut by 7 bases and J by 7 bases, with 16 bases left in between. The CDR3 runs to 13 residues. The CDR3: CASIKEDRGGYTF. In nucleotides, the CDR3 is TGTGCCAGCATAAAAGAGGACCGTGGTGGCTACACCTTC.

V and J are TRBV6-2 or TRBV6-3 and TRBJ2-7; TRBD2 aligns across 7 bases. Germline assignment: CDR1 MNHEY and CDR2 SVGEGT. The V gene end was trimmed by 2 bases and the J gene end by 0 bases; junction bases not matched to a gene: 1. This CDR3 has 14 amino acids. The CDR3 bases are TGTGCCAGCAGTTACGGGACTAACTCCTACGAGCAGTACTTC. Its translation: CASSYGTNSYEQYF.

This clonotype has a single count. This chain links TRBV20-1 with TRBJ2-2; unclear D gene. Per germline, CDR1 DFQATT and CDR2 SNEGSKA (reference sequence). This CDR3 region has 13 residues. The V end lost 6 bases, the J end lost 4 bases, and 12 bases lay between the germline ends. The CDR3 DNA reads TGCAGTGCCGTTAGCAGAGTCACCGGGGAGCTGTTTTTT. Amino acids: CSAVSRVTGELFF.

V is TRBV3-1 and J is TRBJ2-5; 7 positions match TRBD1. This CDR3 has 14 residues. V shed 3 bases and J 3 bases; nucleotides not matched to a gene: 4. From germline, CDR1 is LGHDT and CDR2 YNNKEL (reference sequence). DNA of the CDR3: TGTGCCAGCAGCCATACCGGGACAGAAGAGACCCAGTACTTC. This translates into CASSHTGTEETQYF.

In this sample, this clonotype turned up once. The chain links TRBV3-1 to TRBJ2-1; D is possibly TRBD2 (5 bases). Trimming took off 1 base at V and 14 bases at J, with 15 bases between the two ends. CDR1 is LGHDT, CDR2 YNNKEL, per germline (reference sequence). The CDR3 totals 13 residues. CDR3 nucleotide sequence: TGTGCCAGCAGCCAAGCGAAGAGCGGAGTTGAGTTCTTC. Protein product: CASSQAKSGVEFF.

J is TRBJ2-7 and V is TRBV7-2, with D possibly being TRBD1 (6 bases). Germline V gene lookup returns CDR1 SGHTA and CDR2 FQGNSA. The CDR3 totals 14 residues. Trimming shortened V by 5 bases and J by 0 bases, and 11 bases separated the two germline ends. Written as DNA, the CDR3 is TGTGCCAGCAGCCCGGGACATTCCTCCTACGAGCAGTACTTC. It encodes CASSPGHSSYEQYF.

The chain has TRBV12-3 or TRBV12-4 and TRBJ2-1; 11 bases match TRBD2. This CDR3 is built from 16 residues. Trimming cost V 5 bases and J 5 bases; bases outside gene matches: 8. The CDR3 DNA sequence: TGTGCCAGCAGTCTCTGGGCTAGCGGGAGGCACAATGAGCAGTTCTTC. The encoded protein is CASSLWASGRHNEQFF.

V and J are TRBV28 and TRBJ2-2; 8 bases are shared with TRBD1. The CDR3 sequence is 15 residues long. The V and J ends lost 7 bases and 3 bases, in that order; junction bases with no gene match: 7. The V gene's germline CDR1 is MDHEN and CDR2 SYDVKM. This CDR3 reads CASTAGGWDTGELFF. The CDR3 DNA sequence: TGTGCCAGCACCGCAGGGGGCTGGGACACCGGGGAGCTGTTTTTT.

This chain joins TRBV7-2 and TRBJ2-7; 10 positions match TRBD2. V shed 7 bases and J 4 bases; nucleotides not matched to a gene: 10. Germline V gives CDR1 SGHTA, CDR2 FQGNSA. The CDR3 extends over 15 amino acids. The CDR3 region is CASTPWASGSYEQYF. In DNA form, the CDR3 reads TGTGCCAGCACCCCCTGGGCTAGCGGGAGTTACGAGCAGTACTTC. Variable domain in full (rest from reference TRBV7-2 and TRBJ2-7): GAGVSQSPSNKVTEKGKDVELRCDPISGHTALYWYRQSLGQGLEFLIYFQGNSAPDKSGLPSDRFSAERTGGSVSTLTIQRTQQEDSAVYLCASTPWASGSYEQYFGPGTRLTVT.